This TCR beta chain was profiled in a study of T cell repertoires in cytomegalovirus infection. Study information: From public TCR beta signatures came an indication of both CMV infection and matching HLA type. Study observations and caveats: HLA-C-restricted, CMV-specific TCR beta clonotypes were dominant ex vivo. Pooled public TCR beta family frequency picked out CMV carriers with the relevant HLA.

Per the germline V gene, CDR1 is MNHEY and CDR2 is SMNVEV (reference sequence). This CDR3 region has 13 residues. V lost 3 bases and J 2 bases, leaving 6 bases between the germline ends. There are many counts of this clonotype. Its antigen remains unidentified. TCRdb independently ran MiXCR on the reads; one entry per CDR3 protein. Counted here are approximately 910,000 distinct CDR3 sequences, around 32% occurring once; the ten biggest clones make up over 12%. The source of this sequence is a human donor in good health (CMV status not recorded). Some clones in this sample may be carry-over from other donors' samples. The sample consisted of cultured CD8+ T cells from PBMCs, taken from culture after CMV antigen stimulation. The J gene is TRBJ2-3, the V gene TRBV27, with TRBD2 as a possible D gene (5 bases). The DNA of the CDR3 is TGTGCCAGCAGTTTCGGACTCACAGATACGCAGTATTTT. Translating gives CASSFGLTDTQYF.